Each of the 25 T cell receptor beta chains below was sequenced from the same sample in a study of shared T cell receptors in the human thymus. The assay was immunoSEQ multiplex PCR, and TCRdb's table has in-frame clones only and misses some. The table records about 400,000 clones, 95% of them present only once. Input material: thymocytes. These receptors were collected from a human donor.

A few counts support this clone. The chain joins TRBV6-6 to TRBJ2-7; D unclear. Trimming left V 6 bases short and J 4 bases short, with 13 bases between. The CDR3 is 13 amino acids. The germline V gene encodes CDR1 MNHNY and CDR2 SVGAGI (reference sequence). The CDR3, as DNA: TGTGCCAGCAGCGACGGTGGGCGGTACGAGCAGTACTTC. Its translation: CASSDGGRYEQYF.

The chain has TRBV4-1 and TRBJ2-7; D is unclear. Trimming removed 1 base at V and 0 bases at J, with 7 bases between. This CDR3 comprises 14 residues. CDR1 is MGHRA, CDR2 YSYEKL, per germline. This CDR3 reads CASSQGPGSYEQYF. CDR3 DNA sequence: TGCGCCAGCAGCCAAGGACCGGGCTCCTACGAGCAGTACTTC.

This rearrangement joins TRBV12-5 to TRBJ1-4, with TRBD1 matching over 8 bases. The CDR3 totals 17 residues. The germline CDR1 and CDR2 sequences are LGHNT and FRNRAP. V trimming: 5 bases; J trimming: 0 bases; junction bases outside the gene matches: 8. CDR3 sequence reads: CASGPGQASATNEKLFF. CDR3 bases: TGTGCTAGTGGTCCGGGACAGGCGAGTGCAACTAATGAAAAACTGTTTTTT.

The V gene is TRBV7-6, the J gene TRBJ2-1, with D tentatively TRBD2 (5 bases). The CDR3 is made up of 13 amino acids. V dropped 10 bases and J dropped 0 bases, with 10 bases sitting between them. CDR1 is SGHVS and CDR2 is FNYEAQ in the germline V gene. The CDR3 DNA reads TGTGCCATCTTAGCGAGCTCCTACAATGAGCAGTTCTTC. Encoded protein: CAILASSYNEQFF.

This chain links TRBV12-5 with TRBJ2-3; D remains unclear. Germline lookup yields CDR1 LGHNT and CDR2 FRNRAP. Trimming shortened V by 6 bases and J by 5 bases, and 6 bases separated the two germline ends. This CDR3 is built from 11 residues. The CDR3 is CASGARDTQYF. The CDR3, as DNA: TGTGCTAGTGGGGCACGAGATACGCAGTATTTT.

The V gene is TRBV2, the J gene TRBJ2-7; 9 bases agree with TRBD2. There are 18 residues in the CDR3. After removal of 4 bases from V and 3 bases from J, the junction contained 16 bases not matched to a gene. CDR1 SNHLY and CDR2 FYNNEI come from the germline V gene. In nucleotides, the CDR3 is TGTGCCAGCAGTGTTAAGGGGACCCTAGCGGGGCCACACTACGAGCAGTACTTC. Protein: CASSVKGTLAGPHYEQYF.

The chain employs TRBV9 and TRBJ1-1, with D hard to call. V dropped 0 bases and J dropped 8 bases, with 5 bases sitting between them. Germline-derived CDR1 and CDR2 are SGDLS and YYNGEE. The CDR3 covers 11 residues. DNA for the CDR3: TGTGCCAGCAGCGTAGGCGGGGAAGCTTTCTTT. Protein product: CASSVGGEAFF.

The chain links TRBV28 to TRBJ2-1; D ambiguous. V was trimmed by 6 bases and J by 3 bases, leaving 30 bases between them. The CDR3 extends over 20 amino acids. Germline values: CDR1 MDHEN, CDR2 SYDVKM. CDR3 in amino acids: CASSWRKESLTPSLYNEQFF. In DNA, the CDR3 is TGTGCCAGCAGCTGGCGTAAGGAGTCACTCACCCCCTCTCTCTACAATGAGCAGTTCTTC.

The J gene is TRBJ2-3, the V gene TRBV18; 8 nucleotides align to TRBD2. V was pared by 4 bases and J by 4 bases, with 13 bases of the junction left unmatched. CDR3 size: 17 residues. The germline CDR1 and CDR2 sequences are KGHSH and LQKENI. The CDR3 region is CASSQGPWREAPDTQYF. The CDR3 bases are TGTGCCAGCTCACAGGGGCCCTGGCGGGAGGCCCCAGATACGCAGTATTTT.

This clone was counted only a few times. The rearrangement uses TRBV25-1 and TRBJ2-2; D possibly corresponds to TRBD1 (6 bases). CDR1 and CDR2 from the germline V gene are MGHDK and SYGVNS. The CDR3 extends over 16 amino acids. The germline V and J ends were trimmed by 6 bases and 0 bases, with 14 bases remaining between them. This CDR3 reads CASRDSSSANTGELFF. The CDR3 DNA reads TGTGCCAGCAGGGACAGTTCCTCTGCGAACACCGGGGAGCTGTTTTTT.

The rearrangement uses TRBV29-1 and TRBJ1-1; D gene ambiguous. Germline V gene sequence: CDR1 SQVTM, CDR2 ANQGSEA. This CDR3 spans 12 amino acids. Here the CDR3 DNA reads TGCACCCATAACCCACCCCTCACTGAAGCTTTCTTT. The encoded protein is CTHNPPLTEAFF. Complete variable domain (other parts from reference TRBV29-1 and TRBJ1-1): SAVISQKPSRDICQRGTSLTIQCQVDSQVTMMFWYRQQPGQSLTLIATANQGSEATYESGFVIDKFPISRPNLTFSTLTVSNMSPEDSSIYLCTHNPPLTEAFFGQGTRLTVV.

The genes are TRBV4-1 and TRBJ1-4, with no clear D. V dropped 0 bases and J dropped 1 base, with 15 bases sitting between them. The CDR3 length is 18 residues. Germline lookup yields CDR1 MGHRA and CDR2 YSYEKL. CDR3 in DNA: TGCGCCAGCAGCCAAGATCTGGGAATCTGCAAAACTAATGAAAAACTGTTTTTT. It encodes CASSQDLGICKTNEKLFF.

CDR3 in amino acids: CAWSVLAGGAEQFF. CDR3 DNA sequence: TGTGCCTGGAGTGTACTAGCGGGAGGTGCTGAGCAGTTCTTC. V usage is TRBV30 and J usage is TRBJ2-1; TRBD2 agrees at 12 bases. Germline V gives CDR1 GTSNPN, CDR2 SVGIG (reference sequence). Germline trimming cut 0 bases from V and 9 bases from J; bases unmatched to any gene: 3. The CDR3 extends over 14 amino acids. The full variable domain, its missing parts supplied by reference TRBV30 and TRBJ2-1, is SQTIHQWPATLVQPVGSPLSLECTVEGTSNPNLYWYRQAAGRGLQLLFYSVGIGQISSEVPQNLSASRPQDRQFILSSKKLLLSDSGFYLCAWSVLAGGAEQFFGPGTRLTVL.

This chain links TRBV10-2 with TRBJ2-6; D is undetermined. The germline V gene encodes CDR1 WSHSY and CDR2 SAAADI. This CDR3 is 16 amino acids long. V was shortened by 8 bases and J by 0 bases, with 14 bases between the two germline ends. CDR3 amino acids: CASAFWRHSGANVLTF. The CDR3 region has the DNA TGCGCCAGCGCTTTTTGGCGACACTCTGGGGCCAACGTCCTGACTTTC.

This sequence joins TRBV28 and TRBJ2-7; 10 nucleotides align to TRBD1. This CDR3 has 16 residues. Trimming took 4 bases from V and 2 from J; bases not matched to a gene: 8. CDR1 is MDHEN and CDR2 is SYDVKM in the germline V gene. The CDR3 sequence: CASSSRTGGGPYEQYF. The CDR3 region has the DNA TGTGCCAGCAGTTCCCGGACAGGGGGAGGACCCTACGAGCAGTACTTC.

The CDR3 nucleotides are TGTGCCAGCAAACTGGACAGATACAATGAGCAGTTCTTC. Residues: CASKLDRYNEQFF. This sequence joins TRBV28 and TRBJ2-1; D possibly corresponds to TRBD1 (6 bases). V was pared by 7 bases and J by 4 bases, with 11 bases between. CDR1 and CDR2 (germline): MDHEN, SYDVKM. The CDR3 is 13 amino acids.

This chain links TRBV5-8 with TRBJ1-3; perhaps TRBD1 as D (5 bases). V dropped 1 base and J dropped 1 base, with 15 bases sitting between them. The germline CDR1 and CDR2 sequences are SGHTS and YDEGEE. The CDR3 has 17 amino acids. CDR3 in amino acids: CASSLIRDGISGNTIYF. The CDR3, as DNA: TGTGCCAGCAGCTTGATCAGGGATGGGATATCTGGAAACACCATATATTTT.

This chain connects TRBV7-2 to TRBJ2-1, with TRBD2 identical over 12 bases. Unmatched junction bases numbered 8, after V lost 3 bases and J lost 8 bases. Germline V CDR1 and CDR2: SGHTA, FQGNSA. The CDR3 length is 16 residues. For the CDR3, the DNA is TGTGCCAGCAGCTTTACGACTAGCGGGAGTGGGTATGAGCAGTTCTTC. This translates into CASSFTTSGSGYEQFF.

V is TRBV6-1 and J is TRBJ1-2, with TRBD1 matching over 7 bases. This CDR3 region has 15 residues. The V gene's germline CDR1 is MNHNS and CDR2 SASEGT. V lost 6 bases, J lost 4 bases, and 11 bases stayed unmatched. The CDR3 reads CASSNRQGQGYGYTF. The CDR3 DNA reads TGTGCCAGCAGCAATAGACAGGGACAAGGCTATGGCTACACCTTC.

V is TRBV27 and J is TRBJ1-2; no firm D call. The CDR3 spans 14 residues. The V end was cut by 4 bases, the J end by 2 bases, with 11 bases between. Germline CDR1 is MNHEY and CDR2 is SMNVEV (reference sequence). This chain's CDR3 is CASSSRIGNYGYTF. The CDR3 nucleotides read TGTGCCAGCAGTTCCAGGATTGGAAACTATGGCTACACCTTC.

The V and J genes are TRBV6-1 and TRBJ1-5; D gene unclear. Trimming removed 1 base from V and 0 bases from J, with 7 bases in between. From germline, CDR1 is MNHNS and CDR2 SASEGT. The CDR3 has 15 amino acids. The CDR3 loop is CASSEGGDSNQPQHF. Here the CDR3 DNA reads TGTGCCAGCAGTGAAGGCGGAGATAGCAATCAGCCCCAGCATTTT.

This chain uses TRBV11-3 with TRBJ2-1, with 12 bases matching TRBD2. Germline loops: CDR1 SGHNT, CDR2 YENEEA. After removal of 3 bases from V and 3 bases from J, the junction contained 3 bases not matched to a gene. This CDR3 region has 16 residues. In DNA, the CDR3 is TGTGCCAGCAGCTTGACTAGCGGGAGTGGCTACAATGAGCAGTTCTTC. Translation: CASSLTSGSGYNEQFF.

The chain is built from TRBV28 and TRBJ2-3; TRBD1 matches at 7 bases. CDR3 length equals 14 residues. Germline CDR1 is MDHEN and CDR2 is SYDVKM. After removal of 2 bases from V and 7 bases from J, the junction contained 6 bases not matched to a gene. The CDR3 loop is CASSLLRGLYTQYF. The CDR3 DNA sequence: TGTGCCAGCAGTTTACTTAGGGGGCTTTATACGCAGTATTTT.

CDR3 bases: TGTGCCAGCAGCCTCCGGGACAGGGGTAATACTGAAGCTTTCTTT. As protein: CASSLRDRGNTEAFF. The genes are TRBV28 and TRBJ1-1, with 10 bases fitting TRBD1. This CDR3 is 15 amino acids long. The V segment lost 6 bases and the J segment 5 bases; nucleotides outside the gene matches: 9. Germline loops: CDR1 MDHEN, CDR2 SYDVKM.

The genes are TRBV14 and TRBJ1-5; D gene uncertain. V lost 0 bases, J lost 0 bases, and 9 bases lay in between. Looked up from germline, CDR1 is SGHDN and CDR2 is FVKESK. The CDR3 loop spans 16 amino acids. The CDR3 loop reads CASSQEGGLSNQPQHF. CDR3 in DNA: TGTGCCAGCAGCCAAGAGGGAGGACTTAGCAATCAGCCCCAGCATTTT. Supplemented by reference TRBV14 and TRBJ1-5, the full variable domain reads EAGVTQFPSHSVIEKGQTVTLRCDPISGHDNLYWYRRVMGKEIKFLLHFVKESKQDESGMPNNRFLAERTGGTYSTLKVQPAELEDSGVYFCASSQEGGLSNQPQHFGDGTRLSIL.